A selection of T cell receptor beta chains follows, all from one sample in a study of T cell repertoires in cytomegalovirus infection. TCRdb ran MiXCR on the reads and lists one entry per CDR3 protein. This table has under 800,000 distinct CDR3 sequences, 24% appearing once. Sequencing used CD8+ T cells from PBMCs. These receptors came from a human donor in good health (CMV status not recorded). Some clones in this sample may be carry-over from other donors' samples. Both conserved end residues are part of each CDR3. The D gene is left open where the match is weak. Clone size, where shown, is once, few, many, or a class for clones that have expanded.

v_call: TRBV10-3
j_call: TRBJ1-5
d_call: -
clone_size: -
cdr3_nt: TGTGCCATCAAGGGTCAAAACAATCAGCCCCAGCATTTT
cdr3_aa: CAIKGQNNQPQHF

v_call: TRBV5-5
j_call: TRBJ2-1
d_call: -
clone_size: -
cdr3_nt: TGTGCCAGCAGCTGGTGGGGGGCAGGGAACAATGAGCAGTTCTTC
cdr3_aa: CASSWWGAGNNEQFF

v_call: TRBV4-1
j_call: TRBJ2-7
d_call: -
clone_size: -
cdr3_nt: TGCGCCAGCAGCCAAGCCTATGGGGTGACCTACGAGCAGTACTTC
cdr3_aa: CASSQAYGVTYEQYF

v_call: TRBV4-1
j_call: TRBJ2-3
d_call: TRBD2
clone_size: many
cdr3_nt: TGCGCCAGCAGCCAAGAGCGGGGGTTAGATACGCAGTATTTT
cdr3_aa: CASSQERGLDTQYF

v_call: TRBV6-1
j_call: TRBJ2-4
d_call: -
clone_size: many
cdr3_nt: TGTGCCAGCGGTCGCGGAAGTGGGGCCAAAAACATTCAGTACTTC
cdr3_aa: CASGRGSGAKNIQYF

v_call: TRBV19
j_call: TRBJ1-2
d_call: TRBD1
clone_size: -
cdr3_nt: TGTGCCAGTAGTATAGGAACAGGGGATTCCTATGGCTACACCTTC
cdr3_aa: CASSIGTGDSYGYTF

v_call: TRBV7-9
j_call: TRBJ2-1
d_call: -
clone_size: few
cdr3_nt: TGTGCCAGCAGCTTAGGGTACACAGGGAGCTACAATGAGCAGTTCTTC
cdr3_aa: CASSLGYTGSYNEQFF

v_call: TRBV13
j_call: TRBJ2-1
d_call: TRBD2
clone_size: -
cdr3_nt: TGTGCCAGCAGCTTGCTAGCGGAGGGCAATGAGCAGTTCTTC
cdr3_aa: CASSLLAEGNEQFF

v_call: TRBV5-4
j_call: TRBJ1-6
d_call: -
clone_size: few
cdr3_nt: TGTGCCAGCAGCCTATACAGGAGCTCCTATAATTCACCCCTCCACTTT
cdr3_aa: CASSLYRSSYNSPLHF

v_call: TRBV7-8
j_call: TRBJ1-4
d_call: -
clone_size: many
cdr3_nt: TGTGCCAGCAGCACTTACAGGGAAACAGCTACAACTAATGAAAAACTGTTTTTT
cdr3_aa: CASSTYRETATTNEKLFF

v_call: TRBV7-8
j_call: TRBJ2-1
d_call: TRBD2
clone_size: many
cdr3_nt: TGTGCCAGCAGCCTTAAGCGGGGGGGCGTGGATGAGCAGTTCTTC
cdr3_aa: CASSLKRGGVDEQFF

v_call: TRBV6-5
j_call: TRBJ2-1
d_call: TRBD1
clone_size: many
cdr3_nt: TGTGCCAGCAGTTACGGGGACAGGGGGCGGTACAATGAGCAGTTCTTC
cdr3_aa: CASSYGDRGRYNEQFF

v_call: TRBV7-6
j_call: TRBJ2-5
d_call: -
clone_size: many
cdr3_nt: TGTGCCAGCAGCCCGATCTCCGGGGCGGGAGAGACCCAGTACTTC
cdr3_aa: CASSPISGAGETQYF

v_call: TRBV4-3
j_call: TRBJ2-1
d_call: -
clone_size: -
cdr3_nt: TGCGCCAGCAGCCAAGACAAAGGGATGGGCTACAATGAGCAGTTCTTC
cdr3_aa: CASSQDKGMGYNEQFF

v_call: TRBV28
j_call: TRBJ2-1
d_call: -
clone_size: few
cdr3_nt: TGTGCCAGCACCCCTGTCGTCGGTCGCGCCTACAATGAGCAGTTCTTC
cdr3_aa: CASTPVVGRAYNEQFF

v_call: TRBV12-3/TRBV12-4
j_call: TRBJ2-3
d_call: -
clone_size: few
cdr3_nt: TGTGCCAGCAGTTGGACCCCTAGCACAGATACGCAGTATTTT
cdr3_aa: CASSWTPSTDTQYF

v_call: TRBV7-8
j_call: TRBJ1-1
d_call: -
clone_size: many
cdr3_nt: TGTGCCAGCAGCTTAGCGAGCCGGCGACACTTAAACACTGAAGCTTTCTTT
cdr3_aa: CASSLASRRHLNTEAFF

v_call: TRBV19
j_call: TRBJ2-1
d_call: -
clone_size: few
cdr3_nt: TGTGCCACCCAAGGCTTGGACCGGCACTACAATGAGCAGTTCTTC
cdr3_aa: CATQGLDRHYNEQFF

v_call: TRBV7-6
j_call: TRBJ2-7
d_call: TRBD1
clone_size: -
cdr3_nt: TGTACCAGCAGCCTCGACAGGGGGCTGGACGAGCAGTACTTC
cdr3_aa: CTSSLDRGLDEQYF

v_call: TRBV6-6
j_call: TRBJ1-1
d_call: -
clone_size: -
cdr3_nt: TGTGCCAGCAGAAGCCGGTTAAGAGCTTTCTTT
cdr3_aa: CASRSRLRAFF

v_call: TRBV7-3
j_call: TRBJ2-2
d_call: -
clone_size: many
cdr3_nt: TGTGCCAGCAGCCCCCAAGGACACCTAATCACCAACACCGGGGAGCTGTTTTTT
cdr3_aa: CASSPQGHLITNTGELFF

v_call: TRBV6-2/TRBV6-3
j_call: TRBJ2-1
d_call: TRBD1
clone_size: -
cdr3_nt: TGTGCCAGCAGTTACTCGATACCCAGGGGGCTGTTCTTC
cdr3_aa: CASSYSIPRGLFF

v_call: TRBV6-2/TRBV6-3
j_call: TRBJ2-2
d_call: -
clone_size: -
cdr3_nt: TGTGCCAGCAGTTTCGCGGGGCGCGGGGAGCTGTTTTTT
cdr3_aa: CASSFAGRGELFF

v_call: TRBV9
j_call: TRBJ2-5
d_call: -
clone_size: -
cdr3_nt: TGTGCCAGCAGCGGGGGACGCCCTCAAGAGACCCAGTACTTC
cdr3_aa: CASSGGRPQETQYF

v_call: TRBV6-6
j_call: TRBJ2-4
d_call: -
clone_size: -
cdr3_nt: TGTGCCACCCACCCCGGGCCTCTAGCCAAAAACATTCAGTACTTC
cdr3_aa: CATHPGPLAKNIQYF

v_call: TRBV4-1
j_call: TRBJ2-3
d_call: -
clone_size: -
cdr3_nt: TGCGCCAGCAGCCAAGCCGCCTCTAGCACAGATACGCAGTATTTT
cdr3_aa: CASSQAASSTDTQYF

v_call: TRBV7-9
j_call: TRBJ2-5
d_call: -
clone_size: many
cdr3_nt: TGTGCCAGCAGCTCAGGGACTCAAGAGACCCAGTACTTC
cdr3_aa: CASSSGTQETQYF

v_call: TRBV5-6
j_call: TRBJ2-5
d_call: -
clone_size: few
cdr3_nt: TGTGCCAGCAGACGGGATTACCAAGAGACCCAGTACTTC
cdr3_aa: CASRRDYQETQYF

v_call: TRBV5-5
j_call: TRBJ2-2
d_call: TRBD1
clone_size: -
cdr3_nt: TGTGCCAGCAGCTTGCGTACAGGGGACACCGGGGAGCTGTTTTTT
cdr3_aa: CASSLRTGDTGELFF

v_call: TRBV29-1
j_call: TRBJ2-7
d_call: -
clone_size: few
cdr3_nt: TGCAGCGTTGTAATCCGGCCTAGGGAGCAGTACTTC
cdr3_aa: CSVVIRPREQYF

v_call: TRBV7-9
j_call: TRBJ1-6
d_call: TRBD1
clone_size: -
cdr3_nt: TGTGCCAGCAGCCTAAGACCTTCCCGACAGGGCGAATCACCCCTCCACTTT
cdr3_aa: CASSLRPSRQGESPLHF

v_call: TRBV29-1
j_call: TRBJ2-1
d_call: TRBD2
clone_size: -
cdr3_nt: TGCAGCGCCGCGGGGGAAAGGTACAATGAGCAGTTCTTC
cdr3_aa: CSAAGERYNEQFF

v_call: TRBV2
j_call: TRBJ2-1
d_call: TRBD2
clone_size: few
cdr3_nt: TGTGCCAGCAGTTTCCCGGATAGCGGGGTTACGTACAATGAGCAGTTCTTC
cdr3_aa: CASSFPDSGVTYNEQFF